This T cell receptor beta chain stems from a study of blood T cell repertoires in COVID-19. Study overall: From T cells, B-cell-depleted T cells, or PBMCs came the material, which was cDNA or gDNA.

Original analysis: Reference gene primer amplification in the assay estimated nucleated cell counts. The data were produced by immunoSEQ multiplex PCR, yet TCRdb's version contains in-frame clones alone and is incomplete. Clonal size and the V and J genes are those of that table, whereas D and trimming came from the DNA. The sample consists of over 120,000 clones, 84% of them appearing once. The CDR3 has 15 amino acids. V was clipped by 3 bases and J by 6 bases; unmatched bases: 7. CDR1 is LNHNV and CDR2 is YYDKDF in the germline V gene (reference sequence). Material: peripheral blood. The gene calls are TRBV15 and TRBJ2-3; TRBD1 matches at 9 bases. The clonotype was recovered from a man aged 55 to 70 with active or convalescent COVID-19. This CDR3 reads CATSSGTGIKDTQYF. The CDR3 nucleotides read TGTGCCACCAGCAGTGGGACAGGGATTAAGGATACGCAGTATTTT. Full variable domain (remainder filled in from reference TRBV15 and TRBJ2-3): DAMVIQNPRYQVTQFGKPVTLSCSQTLNHNVMYWYQQKSSQAPKLLFHYYDKDFNNEADTPDNFQSRRPNTSFCFLDIRSPGLGDTAMYLCATSSGTGIKDTQYFGPGTRLTVL.